These 5 T cell receptor beta chains originate from one sample sequenced in a study of control samples from healthy donors and cancer patients. The assay was immunoSEQ multiplex PCR, and TCRdb's table has in-frame clones only and misses some. Found here are 100,000 to 150,000 clones, over 75% of them singletons; the top ten hold about 8.7%. The specimen sequenced was blood. Receptors were obtained from a man in his forties in good health.

This chain joins TRBV5-6 and TRBJ1-1; TRBD1 agrees at 7 bases. This CDR3 comprises 15 residues. CDR1 is SGHDT and CDR2 is YYEEEE in the germline V gene. V gave up 4 bases and J gave up 4 bases; unmatched junction bases: 10. The CDR3 is CASSHRGQGGTEAFF. The CDR3 DNA follows: TGTGCCAGCAGCCACCGTGGGCAGGGGGGCACTGAAGCTTTCTTT.

This chain connects TRBV7-2 to TRBJ2-7; D is unclear. This CDR3 has 14 amino acids. With 5 bases removed from V and 1 base from J, the gap between germline ends came to 12 bases. From germline, CDR1 is SGHTA and CDR2 FQGNSA. The CDR3 protein is CASSGQRISYEQYF. As DNA, the CDR3 is TGTGCCAGCAGCGGTCAAAGAATTTCCTACGAGCAGTACTTC.

J is TRBJ1-5 and V is TRBV6-2 or TRBV6-3, with TRBD1 identical over 7 bases. V trimming: 4 bases; J trimming: 3 bases; junction bases outside the gene matches: 3. The germline gives CDR1 MNHEY, CDR2 SVGEGT. The CDR3 runs 14 residues. This CDR3 reads CASSLGTDNQPQHF. The CDR3 nucleotides are TGTGCCAGCAGTTTAGGGACAGACAATCAGCCCCAGCATTTT.

The CDR3 spells CASRARVGGTRKYF. CDR3 bases: TGTGCCAGCAGGGCACGGGTAGGGGGGACTAGAAAGTATTTT. The chain is built from TRBV2 and TRBJ2-3, with 8 bases that match TRBD2. This CDR3 region has 14 residues. Losses at the gene ends were 6 bases for V and 13 bases for J; bases not matched to a gene: 15. Per germline, CDR1 SNHLY and CDR2 FYNNEI.

In nucleotides, the CDR3 is TGTGCCACCTCCGGGACAGGGGGCGCCTCTCAGCCCCAGCATTTT. It codes for CATSGTGGASQPQHF. The genes are TRBV6-5 and TRBJ1-5; 12 bases match TRBD1. V gave up 10 bases and J gave up 6 bases; unmatched junction bases: 10. Germline V gene data show CDR1 as MNHEY and CDR2 as SVGAGI. This CDR3 spans 15 amino acids.